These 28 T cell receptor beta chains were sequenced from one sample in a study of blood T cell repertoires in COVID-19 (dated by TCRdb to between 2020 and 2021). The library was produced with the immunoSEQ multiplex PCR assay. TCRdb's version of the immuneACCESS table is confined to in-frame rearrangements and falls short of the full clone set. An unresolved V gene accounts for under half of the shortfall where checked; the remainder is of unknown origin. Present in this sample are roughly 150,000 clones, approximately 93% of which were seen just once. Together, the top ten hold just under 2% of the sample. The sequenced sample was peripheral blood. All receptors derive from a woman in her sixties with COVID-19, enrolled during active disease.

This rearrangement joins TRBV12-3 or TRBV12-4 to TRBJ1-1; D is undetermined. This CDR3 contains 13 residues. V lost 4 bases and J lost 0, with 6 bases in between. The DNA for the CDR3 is TGTGCCAGCAGTTCGAGTGTGAACACTGAAGCTTTCTTT. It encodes CASSSSVNTEAFF.

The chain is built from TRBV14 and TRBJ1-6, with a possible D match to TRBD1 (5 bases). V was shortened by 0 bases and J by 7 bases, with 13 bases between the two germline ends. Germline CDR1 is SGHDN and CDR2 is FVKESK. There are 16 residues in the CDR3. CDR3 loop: CASSQDVGDWNSPLHF. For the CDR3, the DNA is TGTGCCAGCAGCCAAGATGTAGGGGATTGGAATTCACCCCTCCACTTT. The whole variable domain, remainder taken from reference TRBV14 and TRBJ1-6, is EAGVTQFPSHSVIEKGQTVTLRCDPISGHDNLYWYRRVMGKEIKFLLHFVKESKQDESGMPNNRFLAERTGGTYSTLKVQPAELEDSGVYFCASSQDVGDWNSPLHFGNGTRLTVT.

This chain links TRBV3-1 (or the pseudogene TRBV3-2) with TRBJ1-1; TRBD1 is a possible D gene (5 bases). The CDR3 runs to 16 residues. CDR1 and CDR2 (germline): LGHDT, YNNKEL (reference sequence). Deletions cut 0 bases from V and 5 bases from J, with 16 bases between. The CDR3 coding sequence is TGTGCCAGCAGCCAAGACAGGACCCTCCAGGGAACTGAAGCTTTCTTT. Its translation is CASSQDRTLQGTEAFF.

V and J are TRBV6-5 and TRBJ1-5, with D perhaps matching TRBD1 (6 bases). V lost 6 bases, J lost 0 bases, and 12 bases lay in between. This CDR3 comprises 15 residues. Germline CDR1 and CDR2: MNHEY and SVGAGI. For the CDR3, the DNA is TGTGCCAGCAGGACTGACAGGTATAGCAATCAGCCCCAGCATTTT. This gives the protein CASRTDRYSNQPQHF.

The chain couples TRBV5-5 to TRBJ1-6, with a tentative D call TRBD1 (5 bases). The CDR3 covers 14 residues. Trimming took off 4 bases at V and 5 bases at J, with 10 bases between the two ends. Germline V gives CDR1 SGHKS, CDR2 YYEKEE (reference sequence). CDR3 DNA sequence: TGTGCCAGCAGCATGGGGCAAAATAATTCACCCCTCCACTTT. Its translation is CASSMGQNNSPLHF.

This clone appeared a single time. In nucleotides, the CDR3 is TGTGCCAGTAAACTCGGTAGGTCGGGCTCCTACAATGAGCAGTTCTTC. It translates to CASKLGRSGSYNEQFF. The chain carries TRBV19 and TRBJ2-1, with no clear D. The CDR3 is 16 amino acids. V was clipped by 7 bases and J by 0 bases, with 16 bases between them. Per germline, CDR1 LNHDA and CDR2 SQIVND (reference sequence).

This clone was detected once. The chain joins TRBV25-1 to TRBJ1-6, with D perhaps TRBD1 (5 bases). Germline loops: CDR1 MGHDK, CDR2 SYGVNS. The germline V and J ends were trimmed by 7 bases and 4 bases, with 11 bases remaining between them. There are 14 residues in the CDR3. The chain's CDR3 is CASTEGVYNSPLHF. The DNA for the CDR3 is TGTGCCAGCACCGAAGGGGTTTATAATTCACCCCTCCACTTT.

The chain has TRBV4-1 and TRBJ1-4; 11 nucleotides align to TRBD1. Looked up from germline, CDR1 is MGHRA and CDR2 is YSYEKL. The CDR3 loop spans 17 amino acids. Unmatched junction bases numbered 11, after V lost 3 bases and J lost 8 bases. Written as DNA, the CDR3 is TGCGCCAGCAGCCAGGGACCGGAGGGGACAGGGGGGGAAAAACTGTTTTTT. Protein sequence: CASSQGPEGTGGEKLFF.

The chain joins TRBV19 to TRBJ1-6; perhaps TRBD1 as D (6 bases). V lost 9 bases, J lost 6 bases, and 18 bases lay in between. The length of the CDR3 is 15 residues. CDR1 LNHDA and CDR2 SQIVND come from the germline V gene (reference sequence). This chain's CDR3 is CASHGGQFLNSPLHF. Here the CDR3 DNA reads TGTGCCAGCCATGGAGGACAGTTTCTTAATTCACCCCTCCACTTT.

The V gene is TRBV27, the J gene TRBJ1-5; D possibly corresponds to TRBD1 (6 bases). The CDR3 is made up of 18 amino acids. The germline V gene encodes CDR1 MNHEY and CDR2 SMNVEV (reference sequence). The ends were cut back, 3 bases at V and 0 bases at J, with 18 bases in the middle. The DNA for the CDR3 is TGTGCCAGCAGTTTTGTCTCCGGGGGGCGGTTTAGCAATCAGCCCCAGCATTTT. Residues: CASSFVSGGRFSNQPQHF.

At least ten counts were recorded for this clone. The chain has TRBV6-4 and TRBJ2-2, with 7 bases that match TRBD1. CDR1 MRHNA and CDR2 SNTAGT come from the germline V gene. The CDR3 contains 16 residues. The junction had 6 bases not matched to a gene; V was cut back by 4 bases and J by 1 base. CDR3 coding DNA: TGTGCCAGCAGTGCAGCCGGGACAGAGAACACCGGGGAGCTGTTTTTT. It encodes CASSAAGTENTGELFF.

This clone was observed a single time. The CDR3 loop reads CASSARGLGTANEKLFF. The CDR3 bases are TGCGCCAGCAGCGCCCGCGGGTTAGGGACAGCGAATGAAAAACTGTTTTTT. The chain employs TRBV5-1 and TRBJ1-4, with 7 bases fitting TRBD1. The V gene's germline CDR1 is SGHRS and CDR2 YFSETQ. V dropped 4 bases and J dropped 5; count of bases not matched to a gene: 14. The CDR3 loop spans 17 amino acids.

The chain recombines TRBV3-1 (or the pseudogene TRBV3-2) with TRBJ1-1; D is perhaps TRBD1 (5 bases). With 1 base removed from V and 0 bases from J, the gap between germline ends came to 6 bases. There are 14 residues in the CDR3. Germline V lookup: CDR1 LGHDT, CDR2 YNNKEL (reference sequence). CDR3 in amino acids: CASSQGQMNTEAFF. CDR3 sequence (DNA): TGTGCCAGCAGCCAAGGACAGATGAACACTGAAGCTTTCTTT.

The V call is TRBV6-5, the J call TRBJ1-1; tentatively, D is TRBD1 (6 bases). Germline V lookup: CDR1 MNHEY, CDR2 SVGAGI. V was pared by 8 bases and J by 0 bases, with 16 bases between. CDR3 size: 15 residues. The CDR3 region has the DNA TGTGCCAGCGGGTCGGGAGGGGGTTTGAACACTGAAGCTTTCTTT. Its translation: CASGSGGGLNTEAFF.

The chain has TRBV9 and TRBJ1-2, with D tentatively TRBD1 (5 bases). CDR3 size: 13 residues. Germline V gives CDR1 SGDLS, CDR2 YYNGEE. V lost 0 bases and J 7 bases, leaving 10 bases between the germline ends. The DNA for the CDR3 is TGTGCCAGCAGCGTAGAGGAGGGGTTTGGCTACACCTTC. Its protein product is CASSVEEGFGYTF.

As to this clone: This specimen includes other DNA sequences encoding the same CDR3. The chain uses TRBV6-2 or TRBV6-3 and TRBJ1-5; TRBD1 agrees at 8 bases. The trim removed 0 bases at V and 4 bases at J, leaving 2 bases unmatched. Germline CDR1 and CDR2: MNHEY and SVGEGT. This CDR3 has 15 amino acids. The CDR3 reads CASSYSGQGNQPQHF. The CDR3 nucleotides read TGTGCCAGCAGTTACTCTGGACAGGGTAATCAGCCCCAGCATTTT.

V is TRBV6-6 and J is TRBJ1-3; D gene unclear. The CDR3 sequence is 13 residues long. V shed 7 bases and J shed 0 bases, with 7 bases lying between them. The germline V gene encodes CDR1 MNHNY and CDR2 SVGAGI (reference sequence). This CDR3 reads CASKPDSGNTIYF. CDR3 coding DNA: TGTGCCAGCAAGCCTGACTCTGGAAACACCATATATTTT.

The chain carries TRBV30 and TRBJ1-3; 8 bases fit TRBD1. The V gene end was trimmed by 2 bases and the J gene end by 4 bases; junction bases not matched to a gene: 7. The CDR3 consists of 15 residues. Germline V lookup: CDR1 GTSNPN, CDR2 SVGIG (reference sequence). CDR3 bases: TGTGCCTGGAGTTCCGGGACAGGTGGCGGAAACACCATATATTTT. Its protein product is CAWSSGTGGGNTIYF.

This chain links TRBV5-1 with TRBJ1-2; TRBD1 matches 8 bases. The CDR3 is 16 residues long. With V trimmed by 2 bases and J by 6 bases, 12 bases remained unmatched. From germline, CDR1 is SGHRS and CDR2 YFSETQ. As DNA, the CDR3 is TGCGCCAGCAGCTTACGGACAGGGCCAGACTTAAATGGCTACACCTTC. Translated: CASSLRTGPDLNGYTF.

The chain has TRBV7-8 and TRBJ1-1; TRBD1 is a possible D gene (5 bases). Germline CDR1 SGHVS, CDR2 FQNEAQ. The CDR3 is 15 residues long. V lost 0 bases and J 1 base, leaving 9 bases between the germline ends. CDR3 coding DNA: TGTGCCAGCAGCTTAGCAGGACAAGGGAACACTGAAGCTTTCTTT. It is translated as CASSLAGQGNTEAFF.

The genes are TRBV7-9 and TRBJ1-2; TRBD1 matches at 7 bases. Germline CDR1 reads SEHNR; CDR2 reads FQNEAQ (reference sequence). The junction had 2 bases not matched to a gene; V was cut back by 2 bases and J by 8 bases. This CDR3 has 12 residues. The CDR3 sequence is CASSLRGRGYTF. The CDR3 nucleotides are TGTGCCAGCAGCTTAAGGGGGCGCGGCTACACCTTC.

CDR3 DNA sequence: TGTGCCAGCAGTTACCCGACGACAGGGGACTACGAGCAGTACTTC. It codes for CASSYPTTGDYEQYF. V is TRBV6-2 or TRBV6-3 and J is TRBJ2-7; TRBD1 matches 8 bases. The CDR3 is 15 residues long. CDR1 is MNHEY, CDR2 SVGEGT, per germline. V gave up 2 bases and J gave up 3 bases; unmatched junction bases: 6.

CDR3 in amino acids: CASSSLRRPGEKLFF. The CDR3, as DNA: TGTGCCAGCAGCTCTCTCCGGAGACCCGGGGAAAAACTGTTTTTT. The rearrangement joins TRBV11-3 to TRBJ1-4; D remains unclear. V was shortened by 4 bases and J by 8 bases, with 17 bases between the two germline ends. Germline values: CDR1 SGHNT, CDR2 YENEEA. There are 15 residues in the CDR3.

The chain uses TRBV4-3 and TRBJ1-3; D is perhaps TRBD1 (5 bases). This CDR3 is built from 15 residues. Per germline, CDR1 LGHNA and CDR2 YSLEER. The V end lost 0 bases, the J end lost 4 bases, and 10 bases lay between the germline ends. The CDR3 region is CASSQEDGGGNTIYF. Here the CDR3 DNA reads TGCGCCAGCAGCCAAGAGGATGGGGGGGGAAACACCATATATTTT.

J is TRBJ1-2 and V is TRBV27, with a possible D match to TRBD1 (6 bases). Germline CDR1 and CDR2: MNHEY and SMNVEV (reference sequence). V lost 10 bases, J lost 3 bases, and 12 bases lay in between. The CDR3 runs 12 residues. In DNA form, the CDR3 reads TGTGCCACCCGGACAGACCACTATGGCTACACCTTC. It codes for CATRTDHYGYTF.

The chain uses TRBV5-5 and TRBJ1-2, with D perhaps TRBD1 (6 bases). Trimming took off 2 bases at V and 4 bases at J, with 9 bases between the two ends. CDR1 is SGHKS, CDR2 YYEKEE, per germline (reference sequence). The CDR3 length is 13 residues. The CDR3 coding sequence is TGTGCCAGCAGCTTTTCAGGGGTCTATGGCTACACCTTC. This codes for CASSFSGVYGYTF.

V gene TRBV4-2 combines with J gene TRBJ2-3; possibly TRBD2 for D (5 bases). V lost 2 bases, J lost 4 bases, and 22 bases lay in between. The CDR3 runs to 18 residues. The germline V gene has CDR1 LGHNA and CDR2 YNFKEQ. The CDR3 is CASSQRLPTSGFADTQYF. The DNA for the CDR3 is TGTGCCAGCAGCCAACGACTCCCCACTAGTGGGTTTGCAGATACGCAGTATTTT.

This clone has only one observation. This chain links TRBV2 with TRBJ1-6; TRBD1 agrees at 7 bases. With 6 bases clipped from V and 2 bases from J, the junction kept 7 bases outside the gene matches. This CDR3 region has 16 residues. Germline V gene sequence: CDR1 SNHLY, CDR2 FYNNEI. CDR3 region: CASRDRDSPYNSPLHF. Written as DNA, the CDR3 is TGTGCCAGCAGAGACCGGGACAGCCCCTATAATTCACCCCTCCACTTT.